This T cell receptor (beta chain) came from a study of neurological immune-mediated disorders. Study-level findings and limits: The absence of any CDR3 amino acid sequence shared by expanded clones across subjects suggests that repertoires were private in all groups. HTLV-1-associated myelopathy displayed the greatest TCR clonal expansion, and multiple sclerosis exhibited the smallest, lower than that of healthy controls.

The CDR3 has 15 residues. The germline CDR1 and CDR2 sequences are SGHTA and FQGNSA. Trimming stripped 1 base from V and 2 bases from J, with 9 bases between. Time point indicated: longitudinal time-point 3. The unsorted libraries originated from 2 million PBMCs kept at -80 C. In this sample, this clonotype turned up a few times. Its antigen remains unknown. A much larger clone lies a single base off, so this may be a read error. With 10-nucleotide random UMIs, 5'RACE was used to make the cDNA. In TCRdb, the 5' RACE reads were re-called with MiXCR into one record per CDR3 protein. The sample lists more than 95,000 distinct CDR3 sequences, 9.5% to 14% occurring once.

This sequence joins TRBV7-2 and TRBJ2-4; D may be TRBD1 (6 bases). Sequencing was performed on PBMCs. This sequence originates from a female donor with HTLV-1-associated myelopathy (HAM/TSP). The CDR3 coding sequence is TGTGCCAGCAGCTTAGTGGGGGCCACCAAAAACATTCAGTACTTC. This translates into CASSLVGATKNIQYF.